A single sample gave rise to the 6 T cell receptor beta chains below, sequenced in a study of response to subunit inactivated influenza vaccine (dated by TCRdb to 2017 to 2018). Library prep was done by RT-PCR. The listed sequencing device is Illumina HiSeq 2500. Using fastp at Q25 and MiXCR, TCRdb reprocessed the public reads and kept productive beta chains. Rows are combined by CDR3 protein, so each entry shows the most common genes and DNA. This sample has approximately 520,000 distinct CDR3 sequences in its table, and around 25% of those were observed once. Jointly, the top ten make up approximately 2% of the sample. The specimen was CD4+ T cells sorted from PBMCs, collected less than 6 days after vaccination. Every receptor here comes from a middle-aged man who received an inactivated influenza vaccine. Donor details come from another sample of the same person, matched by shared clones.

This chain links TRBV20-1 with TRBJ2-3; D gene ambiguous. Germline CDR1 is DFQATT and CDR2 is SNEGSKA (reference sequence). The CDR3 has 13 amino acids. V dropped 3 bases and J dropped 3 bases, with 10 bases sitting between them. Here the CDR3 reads CSARPPETDTQYF. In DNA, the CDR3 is TGCAGTGCTAGGCCTCCTGAGACAGATACGCAGTATTTT.

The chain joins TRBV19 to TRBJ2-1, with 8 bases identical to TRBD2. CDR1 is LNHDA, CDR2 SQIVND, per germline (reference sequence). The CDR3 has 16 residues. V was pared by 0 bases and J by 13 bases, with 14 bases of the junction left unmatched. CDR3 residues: CASSIDTGRAGIVQFF. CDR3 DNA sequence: TGTGCCAGTAGTATAGATACCGGGAGGGCCGGTATCGTACAGTTCTTC.

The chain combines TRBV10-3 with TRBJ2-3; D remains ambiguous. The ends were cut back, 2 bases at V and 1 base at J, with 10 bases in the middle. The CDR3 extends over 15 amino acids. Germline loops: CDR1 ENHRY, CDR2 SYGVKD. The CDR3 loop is CAISERVAGTDTQYF. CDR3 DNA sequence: TGTGCCATCAGTGAGAGGGTAGCCGGCACAGATACGCAGTATTTT.

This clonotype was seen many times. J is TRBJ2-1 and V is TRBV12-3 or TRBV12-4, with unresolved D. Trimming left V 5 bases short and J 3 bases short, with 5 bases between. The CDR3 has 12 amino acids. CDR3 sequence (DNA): TGTGCCAGCAGTAAATACTACAATGAGCAGTTCTTC. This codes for CASSKYYNEQFF.

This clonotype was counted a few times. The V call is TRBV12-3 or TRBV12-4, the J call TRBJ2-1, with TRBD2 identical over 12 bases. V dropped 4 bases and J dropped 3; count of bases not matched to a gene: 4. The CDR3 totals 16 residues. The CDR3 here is CASSSGLAGFYNEQFF. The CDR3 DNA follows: TGTGCCAGCAGTTCCGGACTAGCGGGGTTCTACAATGAGCAGTTCTTC.

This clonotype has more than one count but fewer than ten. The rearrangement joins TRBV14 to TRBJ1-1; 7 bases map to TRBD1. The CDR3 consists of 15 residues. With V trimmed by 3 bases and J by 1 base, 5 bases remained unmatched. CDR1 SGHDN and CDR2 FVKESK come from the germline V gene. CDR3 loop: CASSHTGDPNTEAFF. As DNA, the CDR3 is TGTGCCAGCAGCCACACAGGGGACCCGAACACTGAAGCTTTCTTT.